This T cell receptor beta chain comes out of a study of T cell changes during pregnancy in multiple sclerosis. Profiled with immunoSEQ multiplex PCR; TCRdb holds only in-frame clones, not every one. The table lists 30,000 to 35,000 clones, 87% of them singletons. The sequences come from CD8+ T cells from peripheral blood mononuclear cells, collected in the first trimester of pregnancy. The TCR sequence derives from a female donor with multiple sclerosis, enrolled in a pregnancy study.

The CDR3 spells CASSYAGQGDETQYF. The DNA of the CDR3 is TGTGCCAGCAGTTACGCGGGACAGGGTGATGAGACCCAGTACTTC. V usage is TRBV6-5 and J usage is TRBJ2-5, with 9 bases lining up with TRBD1. This CDR3 has 15 residues. J gave up 5 bases and V 2 bases, and 6 bases lay outside the gene matches. Germline CDR1 MNHEY, CDR2 SVGAGI.